This passage covers 19 T cell receptor beta chains from one sample sequenced in a study of T-cell reconstitution after alpha-beta-depleted transplantation in children. During its preparation, the TCRbeta library received unique molecular identifiers. TCRdb re-analysed the PCR reads in MiXCR, keeping a single row per CDR3 protein. The sample has around 300,000 distinct CDR3 sequences, around 25% seen once; the top ten hold 9.5% to 12%. The sequencing used PBMCs, mostly from graft donor cells, collected 180 days after TCRalphabeta/CD19-depleted stem cell transplant. The receptors shown here come from a male patient between 10 and 17 years old who had a stem cell transplant for acute lymphoblastic leukemia, so the T cells may come from the graft donor.

This clonotype was detected many times. The CDR3 is CATSRGSGAYEQYF. The CDR3 DNA reads TGTGCCACCAGCAGAGGTAGCGGCGCCTACGAGCAGTACTTC. The chain couples TRBV15 to TRBJ2-7, with D tentatively TRBD2 (6 bases). The germline V and J ends were trimmed by 1 base and 2 bases, with 9 bases remaining between them. Germline CDR1 LNHNV, CDR2 YYDKDF (reference sequence). CDR3 length: 14 amino acids.

The CDR3 sequence is CASSKFQTSEGYEQYF. The CDR3 DNA follows: TGTGCCAGCAGCAAATTTCAGACTAGTGAAGGCTACGAGCAGTACTTC. The V gene is TRBV21-1, the J gene TRBJ2-7; TRBD2, as called in the table, went unchecked against the DNA. TRBV21-1 corresponds to a pseudogene. This CDR3 spans 16 amino acids.

V gene TRBV27 combines with J gene TRBJ2-3; D is tentatively TRBD1 or TRBD2 (5 bases each). Germline lookup yields CDR1 MNHEY and CDR2 SMNVEV (reference sequence). CDR3 length equals 12 residues. V was clipped by 8 bases and J by 0 bases, with 6 bases between them. The CDR3 protein is CASRDSTDTQYF. The CDR3 DNA sequence: TGTGCCAGCCGGGACAGCACAGATACGCAGTATTTT.

This clonotype turned up a few times. CDR3 loop: CASTSPANTEAFF. CDR3 DNA: TGCGCCAGCACCAGTCCCGCGAACACTGAAGCTTTCTTT. The rearrangement joins TRBV5-1 to TRBJ1-1; D gene uncertain. The V gene's germline CDR1 is SGHRS and CDR2 YFSETQ. Trimming pared 6 bases from V and 1 base from J, leaving 10 bases between. The CDR3 spans 13 residues.

The gene calls are TRBV5-1 and TRBJ2-7; D is unclear. Germline V gene sequence: CDR1 SGHRS, CDR2 YFSETQ. V lost 1 base, J lost 2 bases, and 7 bases lay in between. CDR3 size: 13 residues. This chain's CDR3 is CASSLRAAYEQYF. As DNA, the CDR3 is TGCGCCAGCAGCTTGCGGGCAGCCTACGAGCAGTACTTC.

This rearrangement joins TRBV6-1 to TRBJ2-1, with TRBD2 matching 9 bases. Trimming removed 3 bases from V and 3 bases from J; junction bases left unmatched: 6. The CDR3 is made up of 16 amino acids. Germline V gives CDR1 MNHNS, CDR2 SASEGT. The CDR3 loop reads CASSELAGVIYNEQFF. The CDR3 DNA follows: TGTGCCAGCAGTGAGTTAGCGGGAGTAATCTACAATGAGCAGTTCTTC.

There are a few counts of this clonotype. The rearrangement joins TRBV12-3 or TRBV12-4 to TRBJ2-1; D unclear. Trimming took off 8 bases at V and 5 bases at J, with 16 bases between the two ends. The CDR3 sequence is 14 residues long. This CDR3 reads CASGRLRLDNEQFF. The CDR3, as DNA: TGTGCCAGCGGACGTCTCCGCTTAGACAATGAGCAGTTCTTC.

The rearrangement uses TRBV12-3 or TRBV12-4 and TRBJ2-3; 9 nucleotides match TRBD1. V trimming: 7 bases; J trimming: 2 bases; junction bases outside the gene matches: 7. CDR3 length: 15 residues. CDR3 sequence: CASTPGTGTTDTQYF. In DNA form, the CDR3 reads TGTGCCAGCACACCCGGGACAGGGACCACAGATACGCAGTATTTT.

This clonotype was seen a few times. V and J are TRBV7-3 and TRBJ2-1, with TRBD2 matching over 11 bases. CDR1 is SGHTA and CDR2 is FQGTGA in the germline V gene. CDR3 size: 16 residues. V trimming: 0 bases; J trimming: 8 bases; junction bases outside the gene matches: 6. CDR3 residues: CASSLTSGRGGDEQFF. CDR3 nucleotides: TGTGCCAGCAGCTTAACTAGCGGGAGGGGAGGGGATGAGCAGTTCTTC.

The V gene is TRBV19, the J gene TRBJ2-3; tentatively, D is TRBD1 (5 bases). Trimming removed 8 bases at V and 6 bases at J, with 15 bases between. The germline V gene has CDR1 LNHDA and CDR2 SQIVND (reference sequence). The CDR3 length is 13 residues. This CDR3 reads CASGSWGLDTQYF. CDR3 DNA: TGTGCCAGTGGGTCCTGGGGCCTGGATACGCAGTATTTT.

The chain has TRBV5-1 and TRBJ1-2; D might be TRBD1 (5 bases). Germline assignment: CDR1 SGHRS and CDR2 YFSETQ. The CDR3 is made up of 15 amino acids. Trimming took off 4 bases at V and 2 bases at J, with 15 bases between the two ends. The CDR3 loop is CASSPLGGVNYGYTF. The CDR3 DNA reads TGCGCCAGCAGCCCTCTCGGGGGGGTGAACTATGGCTACACCTTC.

This clonotype was seen a handful of times. The chain carries TRBV5-1 and TRBJ2-5; no clear D. Trimming removed 0 bases at V and 2 bases at J, with 8 bases between. Per the germline V gene, CDR1 is SGHRS and CDR2 is YFSETQ. The CDR3 loop spans 14 amino acids. The CDR3 nucleotides read TGCGCCAGCAGCTTGGTATCAGCGCAAGAGACCCAGTACTTC. It is translated as CASSLVSAQETQYF. The full variable domain, with the rest looked up from reference TRBV5-1 and TRBJ2-5, is KAGVTQTPRYLIKTRGQQVTLSCSPISGHRSVSWYQQTPGQGLQFLFEYFSETQRNKGNFPGRFSGRQFSNSRSEMNVSTLELGDSALYLCASSLVSAQETQYFGPGTRLLVL.

The gene calls are TRBV5-1 and TRBJ2-1; D assignment may be TRBD1 or TRBD2 (5 bases each). V was pared by 5 bases and J by 9 bases, with 21 bases between. This CDR3 comprises 15 residues. Germline V gene sequence: CDR1 SGHRS, CDR2 YFSETQ. The CDR3 region is CASRHGLGGFGEQFF. The CDR3 nucleotides are TGCGCCAGCAGACACGGGCTTGGGGGATTCGGTGAGCAGTTCTTC.

The chain combines TRBV27 with TRBJ2-1; D gene ambiguous. Deletions cut 6 bases from V and 8 bases from J, with 11 bases between. CDR1 is MNHEY and CDR2 is SMNVEV in the germline V gene (reference sequence). The CDR3 has 12 residues. The CDR3 nucleotides read TGTGCCAGCAGCCGCGGACGGGATGAGCAGTTCTTC. Translated, it gives CASSRGRDEQFF.

This clonotype was picked up many times. The gene calls are TRBV4-1 and TRBJ2-3, with D unclear. The V end lost 1 base, the J end lost 6 bases, and 20 bases lay between the germline ends. This CDR3 is built from 17 residues. Germline CDR1 reads MGHRA; CDR2 reads YSYEKL. The chain's CDR3 is CASSQGLARRLADTQYF. The CDR3 DNA follows: TGCGCCAGCAGCCAAGGTCTGGCTAGGCGGCTGGCGGATACGCAGTATTTT.

The table lists this clonotype with a few counts. This chain connects TRBV5-1 to TRBJ2-3, with 8 bases fitting TRBD2. Losses at the gene ends were 1 base for V and 0 bases for J; bases not matched to a gene: 1. The CDR3 contains 15 residues. CDR1 and CDR2 from the germline V gene are SGHRS and YFSETQ. CDR3 amino acids: CASSLPSGSTDTQYF. DNA of the CDR3: TGCGCCAGCAGCTTGCCTAGCGGGAGCACAGATACGCAGTATTTT.

This CDR3 is CSVVSLRDVGETQYF. Written as DNA, the CDR3 is TGCAGCGTTGTCTCCCTCCGGGACGTCGGGGAGACCCAGTACTTC. This chain joins TRBV29-1 and TRBJ2-5; perhaps D is TRBD1 or TRBD2 (5 bases each). This CDR3 is built from 15 residues. CDR1 and CDR2 (germline): SQVTM, ANQGSEA. The V gene lost 4 bases and the J gene lost 5 bases, with 20 bases spanning the gap.

This chain connects TRBV7-9 to TRBJ2-7; D perhaps matches TRBD2 (5 bases). The CDR3 loop spans 11 amino acids. V was shortened by 10 bases and J by 9 bases, with 16 bases between the two germline ends. CDR1 and CDR2 from the germline V gene are SEHNR and FQNEAQ (reference sequence). The DNA for the CDR3 is TGTGCCATCGTCCAAAGCGGCACGCAGTACTTC. This encodes CAIVQSGTQYF.

The rearrangement links TRBV5-6 to TRBJ2-1; D unresolved. This CDR3 region has 12 residues. Trimming stripped 4 bases from V and 8 bases from J, with 10 bases between. CDR1 is SGHDT, CDR2 YYEEEE, per germline. CDR3 in amino acids: CASSIMWDEQFF. CDR3 nucleotides: TGTGCCAGCAGCATTATGTGGGATGAGCAGTTCTTC.